This TCR beta chain was retrieved from a study of Graves' ophthalmopathy and Graves' hyperthyroidism (dated by TCRdb to between 2018 and 2020). Study-wide context: Peripheral blood was collected before any treatment was given, at the time of initial diagnosis. An independent validation cohort was composed of some 18 hyperthyroidism patients and around 16 patients who later progressed from hyperthyroidism to ophthalmopathy. The roughly 91 discovery patients were randomly divided into training and test sets at a 7:3 ratio. In total, 135 blood samples were TCR-sequenced: fewer than 50 ophthalmopathy, 80 or so hyperthyroidism and some 17 hyperthyroidism-to-ophthalmopathy patients. In more than five hyperthyroidism patients, the T-cell repertoires found in thyroid tissue were compared with those found in blood. To explore V-J signatures that distinguish ophthalmopathy from hyperthyroidism, a discovery set of around 100 patients was enrolled, made up of 40 to 45 with ophthalmopathy and around 60 with stable hyperthyroidism. To tell Graves' ophthalmopathy apart from Graves' hyperthyroidism, and to predict which patients would progress to ophthalmopathy, the study relied on TCR beta repertoire signatures. Following sampling, methimazole starting at 30 mg daily was administered to hyperthyroidism patients, and high-dose intravenous methylprednisolone was administered to ophthalmopathy patients.

TCR beta CDR3 regions were amplified from RNA transcripts for repertoire sequencing. The first round was an RT-PCR using HTBI primers with the Qiagen OneStep RT-PCR kit, and this first round was followed by a second-round multiplex PCR, then size selection and purification. Sequencing of the libraries was carried out on an Illumina HiSeq2000 in paired-end mode with 100 bp reads. The authors' analysis ran thus. Reads were processed with SOAPnuke, discarding reads with adapters, uncalled bases, mean Phred below 15, or no exact constant-primer or identifier match. COPE v1.2.5 was used to merge the high-quality paired reads. Each unique nucleotide sequence was defined as a clonotype, and clonotypes were aligned to IMGT TRB V, D and J references with MiTCR v1.1. Only V-J combinations with frequency above 0.0001 were analysed, covering 99% to 99.2% of repertoires. A TCR clonal expansion and chaos score per V-J combination was defined as the ratio of F50 clonal expansion to chaos observed in the TCRdist matrix. Welch's t-statistics and random forest were used to narrow the features down to approximately twelve V-J combinations, which were then fed into a naive Bayes classifier. The Morisita-Horn index was used to measure how similar the thyroid and blood repertoires were. TCRdb reprocessing: public reads trimmed at Q25 with fastp, clones called with MiXCR, in-frame beta chains kept. Every CDR3 protein is listed once, alongside the most common genes and DNA of its rows. For this entry, the V and J calls and clone size follow TCRdb and not the study's own pipeline. The sample yields about 620,000 distinct CDR3 sequences; approximately 22% were counted once. Approximately 6.9% of the sample lies in the top ten.

Comments on this clonotype: Its recognized antigen is unknown. No base quality information exists; no much larger clone differs at one position.

Hyperthyroidism was considered stable if no progression to ophthalmopathy occurred within 18 months of follow-up. Patients with hyperthyroidism were aged 18 to 65 years, had been newly diagnosed, and had a disease duration of less than 2 months. Anyone with other autoimmune diseases, uncontrolled infections, pregnancy or lactation was excluded from the study. Clinical symptoms, serum thyroxine, TRAb, thyroid ultrasound and orbital computed tomography were used for diagnosis. PBMCs were isolated from approximately 10 ml of fresh peripheral blood by Ficoll-Paque density gradient centrifugation. Trizol reagent was used to extract the total RNA, and its quality was then checked on an Agilent 2100 Bioanalyzer. Overall study results and their limits: In validation, the model predicted ophthalmopathy progression with 55% to 71% sensitivity and roughly 72% specificity; approximately 12 predicted patients were CT-confirmed with GO in a median of around 6.5 months. Most expanded thyroid clonotypes with a frequency above 0.001 also appeared in blood, which suggests that blood repertoires may reflect the immune response in the thyroid. Ophthalmopathy was separated from stable hyperthyroidism by the 13-signature model with more than 85% sensitivity and about 83% specificity in cross-validation and with 80%/75% in the test set. Sample size was not predetermined statistically, and investigators were not blinded to group allocation.

The receptor was isolated from a woman aged 18-35 years with stable Graves' hyperthyroidism. Some clones in this sample may be carry-over from other donors' samples. Donor details come from another sample of the same person, matched by shared clones. Sequencing input: peripheral blood.

The CDR3 region: CASRPGLGTYEQYF. The base sequence is TGTGCCAGCAGACCGGGACTAGGGACCTACGAGCAGTACTTC. In this chain, TRBV7-2 is recombined with TRBJ2-7, with 8 bases matching TRBD2. The germline V gene provides CDR1 SGHTA and CDR2 FQGNSA. There are 14 amino acids in the CDR3, from cysteine to phenylalanine inclusive. Only the CDR3 DNA is retained, 42 bases long and in frame from the first base. V is trimmed back by 6 bases and J by 2 bases, and the junction contains 6 bases that no gene match accounts for.